This is a list of T cell receptor beta chains from one sample in a study of control samples from healthy donors and cancer patients. Data came from immunoSEQ multiplex PCR; TCRdb stores just in-frame clones and leaves some out. This sample has some 100,000 clones, with 93% found just once. The sequencing input was blood. The receptors were gathered from a man aged 18 to 35 in good health. Both conserved end residues are part of each CDR3.

TRBV6-6	CASTMPTGVGETQYF
TRBV3-1/TRBV3-2	CASSHPGTKQETQYF
TRBV12-3/TRBV12-4	CASSGTAYGYTF
TRBV5-3	CARSDNTGSHEQYF
TRBV7-2	CASSPGPQRRTDTQYF
TRBV19	CASQRVPNEKLFF
TRBV4-1	CASSQTSEAFF
TRBV7-2	CASTVSGSYEQYF
TRBV15	CATSSTAGPRNTEAFF
TRBV2	CAIKKGQRYEQYF